The sequence of this TCR beta chain was determined in a study of a mutant IDH1 vaccine in newly diagnosed glioma. Looking at the study overall: Patients began vaccination 4-6 weeks after radiotherapy alone, or with temozolomide cycles. Treated individuals were around 62% male and approximately 40% female, averaging about 40 years of age.

As to time point: week 47, end of study. Alongside topical imiquimod, each dose of vaccine comprised 300 ug of mutant IDH1 20-mer peptide. Each tumor in the donors was a new WHO grade 3 or 4 astrocytoma, IDH1-mutant and ATRX-lost. V was trimmed by 3 bases and J by 13 bases, leaving 17 bases between them. This CDR3 contains 14 residues. Germline-derived CDR1 and CDR2 are SGHDT and YYEEEE. In the case of this clone: Its antigen is unknown.

Sequencing was performed with immunoSEQ multiplex PCR; in TCRdb, only in-frame clones are kept and a portion is missing. The sample gives roughly 32,000 clones, 89% of which show up once; 2% to 2.5% is in the top ten. This clonotype was obtained from a man aged 35 to 55 with glioma. Sequencing was performed on PBMCs, taken from a glioma patient whose treatment included an IDH1 peptide vaccine. The chain combines TRBV5-6 with TRBJ2-6; D is unresolved. CDR3 region: CASSSPTAEWVLTF. Here the CDR3 DNA reads TGTGCCAGCAGCTCCCCGACCGCCGAATGGGTCCTGACTTTC.